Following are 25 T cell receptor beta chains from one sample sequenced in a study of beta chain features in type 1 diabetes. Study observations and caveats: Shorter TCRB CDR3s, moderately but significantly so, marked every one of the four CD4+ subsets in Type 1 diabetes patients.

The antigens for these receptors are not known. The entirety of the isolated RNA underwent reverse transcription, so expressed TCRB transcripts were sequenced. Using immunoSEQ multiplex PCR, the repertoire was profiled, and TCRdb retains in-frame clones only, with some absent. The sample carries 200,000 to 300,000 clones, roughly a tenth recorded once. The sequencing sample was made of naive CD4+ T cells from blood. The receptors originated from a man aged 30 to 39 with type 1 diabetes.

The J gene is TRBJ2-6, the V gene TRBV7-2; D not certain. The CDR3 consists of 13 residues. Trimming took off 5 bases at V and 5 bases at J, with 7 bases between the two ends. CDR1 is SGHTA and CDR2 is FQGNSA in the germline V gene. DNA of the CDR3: TGTGCCAGCAGCCCGCGTTGGGCCAACGTCCTGACTTTC. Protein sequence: CASSPRWANVLTF.

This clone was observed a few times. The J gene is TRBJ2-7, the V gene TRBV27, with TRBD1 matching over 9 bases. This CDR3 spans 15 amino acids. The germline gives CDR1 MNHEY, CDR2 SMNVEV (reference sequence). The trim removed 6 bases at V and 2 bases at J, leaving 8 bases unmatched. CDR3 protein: CASSAPGQGPYEQYF. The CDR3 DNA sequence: TGTGCCAGCAGCGCCCCGGGACAGGGTCCCTACGAGCAGTACTTC.

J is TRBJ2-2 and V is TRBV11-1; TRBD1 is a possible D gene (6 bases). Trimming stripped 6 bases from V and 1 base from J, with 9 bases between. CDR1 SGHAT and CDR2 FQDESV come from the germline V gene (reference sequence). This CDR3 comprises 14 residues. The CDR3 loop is CASRQGQNTGELFF. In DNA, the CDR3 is TGTGCCAGCAGACAGGGACAGAACACCGGGGAGCTGTTTTTT.

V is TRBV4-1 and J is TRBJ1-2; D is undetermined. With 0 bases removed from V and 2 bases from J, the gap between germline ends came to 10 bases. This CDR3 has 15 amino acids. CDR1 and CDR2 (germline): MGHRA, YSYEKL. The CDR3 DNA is TGCGCCAGCAGCCAAGAAACAAGTACGAACTATGGCTACACCTTC. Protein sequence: CASSQETSTNYGYTF.

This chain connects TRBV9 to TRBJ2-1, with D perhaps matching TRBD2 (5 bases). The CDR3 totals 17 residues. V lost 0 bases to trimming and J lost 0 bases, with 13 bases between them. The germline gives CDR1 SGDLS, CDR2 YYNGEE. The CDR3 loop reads CASSVAGLLTSYNEQFF. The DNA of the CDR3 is TGTGCCAGCAGCGTAGCCGGACTTCTCACCTCCTACAATGAGCAGTTCTTC.

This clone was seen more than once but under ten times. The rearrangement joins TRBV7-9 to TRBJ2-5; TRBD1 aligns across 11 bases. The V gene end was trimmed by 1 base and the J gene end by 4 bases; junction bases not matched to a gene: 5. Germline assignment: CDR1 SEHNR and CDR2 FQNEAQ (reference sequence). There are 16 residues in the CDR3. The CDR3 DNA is TGTGCCAGCAGCTTAGGCGGGGACAGGGGGACAGAGACCCAGTACTTC. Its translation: CASSLGGDRGTETQYF. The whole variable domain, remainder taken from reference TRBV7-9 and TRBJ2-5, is DTGVSQNPRHKITKRGQNVTFRCDPISEHNRLYWYRQTLGQGPEFLTYFQNEAQLEKSRLLSDRFSAERPKGSFSTLEIQRTEQGDSAMYLCASSLGGDRGTETQYFGPGTRLLVL.

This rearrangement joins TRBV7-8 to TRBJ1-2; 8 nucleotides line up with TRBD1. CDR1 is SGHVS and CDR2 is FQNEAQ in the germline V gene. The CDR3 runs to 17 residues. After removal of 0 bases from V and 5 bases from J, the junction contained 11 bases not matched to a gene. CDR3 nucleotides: TGTGCCAGCAGCTTAGCCGGACAGGGTATCTCGATATATGGCTACACCTTC. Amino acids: CASSLAGQGISIYGYTF.

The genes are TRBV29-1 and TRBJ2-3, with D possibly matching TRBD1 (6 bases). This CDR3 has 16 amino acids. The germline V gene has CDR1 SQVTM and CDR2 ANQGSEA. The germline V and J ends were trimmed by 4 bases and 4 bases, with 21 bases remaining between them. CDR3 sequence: CSVVRGARTVADTQYF. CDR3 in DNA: TGCAGCGTTGTTCGAGGCGCAAGGACAGTGGCAGATACGCAGTATTTT.

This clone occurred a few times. DNA for the CDR3: TGTGCCAGCAGCGCGACGACAGGGGGATACGAGCAGTACTTC. Amino acid sequence: CASSATTGGYEQYF. The J gene is TRBJ2-7, the V gene TRBV9; 9 bases align to TRBD1. This CDR3 has 14 amino acids. The ends lost 3 bases at V and 4 bases at J; junction bases unmatched: 5. The germline V gene has CDR1 SGDLS and CDR2 YYNGEE.

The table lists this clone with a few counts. The CDR3 DNA reads as TGTGCCAGCAGCTTAGTCGGTGCCGTAGCCAAAAACATTCAGTACTTC. Translated: CASSLVGAVAKNIQYF. J is TRBJ2-4 and V is TRBV7-9; D remains unclear. V lost 1 base, J lost 0 bases, and 10 bases lay in between. The CDR3 consists of 16 residues. CDR1 is SEHNR, CDR2 FQNEAQ, per germline (reference sequence).

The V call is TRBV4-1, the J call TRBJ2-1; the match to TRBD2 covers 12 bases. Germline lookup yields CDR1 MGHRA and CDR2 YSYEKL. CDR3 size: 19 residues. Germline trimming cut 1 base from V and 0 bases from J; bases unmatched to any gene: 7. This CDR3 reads CASSQGLAGAAISYNEQFF. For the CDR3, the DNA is TGCGCCAGCAGCCAAGGACTAGCGGGGGCCGCGATCTCCTACAATGAGCAGTTCTTC.

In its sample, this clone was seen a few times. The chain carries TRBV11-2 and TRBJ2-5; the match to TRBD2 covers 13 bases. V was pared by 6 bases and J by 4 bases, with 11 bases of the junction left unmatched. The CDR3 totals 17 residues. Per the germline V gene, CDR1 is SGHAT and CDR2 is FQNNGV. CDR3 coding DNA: TGTGCCAGCAGTCGGACTAGCGGGGGCCGGCGGGGAGAGACCCAGTACTTC. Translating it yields CASSRTSGGRRGETQYF.

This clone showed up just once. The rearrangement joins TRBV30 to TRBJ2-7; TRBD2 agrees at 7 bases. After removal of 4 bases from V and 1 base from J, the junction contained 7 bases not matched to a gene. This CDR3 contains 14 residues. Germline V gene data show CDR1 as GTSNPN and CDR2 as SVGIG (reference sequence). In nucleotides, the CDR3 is TGTGCCTGGAACCGGGGGGTAGGGTCCTACGAGCAGTACTTC. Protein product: CAWNRGVGSYEQYF.

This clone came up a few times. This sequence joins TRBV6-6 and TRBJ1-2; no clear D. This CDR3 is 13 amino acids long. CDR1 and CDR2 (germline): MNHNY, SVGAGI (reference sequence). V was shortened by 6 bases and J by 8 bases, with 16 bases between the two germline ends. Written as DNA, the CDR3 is TGTGCCAGCAGGGACGGTCTTCGCGGGGGCTACACCTTC. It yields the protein CASRDGLRGGYTF.

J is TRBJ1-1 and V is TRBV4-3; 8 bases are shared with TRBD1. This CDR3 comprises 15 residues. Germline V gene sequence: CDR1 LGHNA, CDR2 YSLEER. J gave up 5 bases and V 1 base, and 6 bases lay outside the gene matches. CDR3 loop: CASSQGGRGQTEAFF. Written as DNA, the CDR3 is TGCGCCAGCAGCCAAGGTGGCAGGGGGCAAACTGAAGCTTTCTTT.

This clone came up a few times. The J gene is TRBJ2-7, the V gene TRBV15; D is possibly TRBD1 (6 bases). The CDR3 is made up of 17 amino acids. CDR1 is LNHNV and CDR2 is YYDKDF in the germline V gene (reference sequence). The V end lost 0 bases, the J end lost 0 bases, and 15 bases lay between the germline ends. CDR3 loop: CATSREWGRGDSYEQYF. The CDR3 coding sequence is TGTGCCACCAGCAGAGAATGGGGCAGGGGTGACTCCTACGAGCAGTACTTC.

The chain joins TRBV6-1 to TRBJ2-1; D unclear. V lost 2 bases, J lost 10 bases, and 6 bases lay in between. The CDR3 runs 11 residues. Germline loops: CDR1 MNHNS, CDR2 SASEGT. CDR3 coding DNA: TGTGCCAGCAGTGAAATGAGGGAGCAGTTCTTC. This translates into CASSEMREQFF.

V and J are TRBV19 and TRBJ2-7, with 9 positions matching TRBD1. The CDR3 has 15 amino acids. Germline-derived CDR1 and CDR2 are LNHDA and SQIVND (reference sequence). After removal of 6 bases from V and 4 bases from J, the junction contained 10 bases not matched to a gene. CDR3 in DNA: TGTGCCAGTAGGGACCCGGGACAGGGATCGTACGAGCAGTACTTC. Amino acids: CASRDPGQGSYEQYF.

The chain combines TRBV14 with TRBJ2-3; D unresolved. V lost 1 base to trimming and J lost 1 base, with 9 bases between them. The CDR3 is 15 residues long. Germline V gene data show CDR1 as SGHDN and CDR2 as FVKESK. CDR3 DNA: TGTGCCAGCAGCCAAGCCGGGTGGGGCACAGATACGCAGTATTTT. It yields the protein CASSQAGWGTDTQYF.

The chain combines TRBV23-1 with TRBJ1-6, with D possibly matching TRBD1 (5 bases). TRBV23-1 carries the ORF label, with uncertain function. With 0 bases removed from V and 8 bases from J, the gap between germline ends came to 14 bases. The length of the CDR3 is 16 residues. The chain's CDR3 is CASSQSRQGWDSPLHF. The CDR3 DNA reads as TGCGCCAGCAGTCAATCCAGGCAGGGTTGGGATTCACCCCTCCACTTT.

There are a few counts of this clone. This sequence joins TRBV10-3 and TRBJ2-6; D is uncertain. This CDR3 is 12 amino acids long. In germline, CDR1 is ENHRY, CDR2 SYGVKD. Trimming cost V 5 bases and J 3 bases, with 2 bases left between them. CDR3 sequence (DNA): TGTGCCATCAGTTATGGGGCCAACGTCCTGACTTTC. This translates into CAISYGANVLTF.

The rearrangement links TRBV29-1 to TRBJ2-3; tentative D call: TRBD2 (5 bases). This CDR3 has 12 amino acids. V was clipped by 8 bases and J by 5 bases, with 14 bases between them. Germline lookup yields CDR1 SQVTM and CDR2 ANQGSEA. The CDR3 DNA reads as TGCAGCTCAGGAACTAGAAGAGATACGCAGTATTTT. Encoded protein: CSSGTRRDTQYF.

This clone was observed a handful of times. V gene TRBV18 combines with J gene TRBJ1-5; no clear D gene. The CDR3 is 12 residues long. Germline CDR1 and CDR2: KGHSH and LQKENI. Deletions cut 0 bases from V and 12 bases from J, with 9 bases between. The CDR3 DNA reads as TGTGCCAGCTCACCACCGGGAGGCGTCCAGCATTTT. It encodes CASSPPGGVQHF.

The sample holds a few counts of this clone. In DNA, the CDR3 is TGTGCCTGGGCAGAGGGTGGCTCCTATAATTCACCCCTCCACTTT. This encodes CAWAEGGSYNSPLHF. The chain is built from TRBV30 and TRBJ1-6; D gene ambiguous. CDR1 is GTSNPN, CDR2 SVGIG, per germline (reference sequence). The CDR3 covers 15 residues. With 5 bases removed from V and 0 bases from J, the gap between germline ends came to 11 bases.

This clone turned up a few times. For the CDR3, the DNA is TGTGCCAGCCACCGACAAGCGGGGACCGGGGAGCTGTTTTTT. It codes for CASHRQAGTGELFF. This chain uses TRBV27 with TRBJ2-2; 7 bases are a match to TRBD2. The CDR3 totals 14 residues. After removal of 8 bases from V and 5 bases from J, the junction contained 8 bases not matched to a gene. Germline CDR1 is MNHEY and CDR2 is SMNVEV (reference sequence).